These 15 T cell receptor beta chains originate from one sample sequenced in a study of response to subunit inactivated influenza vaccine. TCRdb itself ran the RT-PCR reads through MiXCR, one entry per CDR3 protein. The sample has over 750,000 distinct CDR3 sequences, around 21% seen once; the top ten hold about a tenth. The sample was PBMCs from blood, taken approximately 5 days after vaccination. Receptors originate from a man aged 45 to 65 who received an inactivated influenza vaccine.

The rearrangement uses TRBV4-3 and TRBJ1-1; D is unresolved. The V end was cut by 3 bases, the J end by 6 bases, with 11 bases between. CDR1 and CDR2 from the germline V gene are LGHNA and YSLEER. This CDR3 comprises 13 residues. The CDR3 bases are TGCGCCAGCAGCCAGGTAGGGCGGGCTGAAGCTTTCTTT. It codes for CASSQVGRAEAFF.

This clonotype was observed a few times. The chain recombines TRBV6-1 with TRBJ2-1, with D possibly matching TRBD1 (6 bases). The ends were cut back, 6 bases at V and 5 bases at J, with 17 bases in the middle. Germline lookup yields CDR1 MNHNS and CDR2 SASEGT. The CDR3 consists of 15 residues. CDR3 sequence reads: CASSPLHRVDNEQFF. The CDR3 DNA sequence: TGTGCCAGCAGCCCCCTCCACAGGGTCGACAATGAGCAGTTCTTC.

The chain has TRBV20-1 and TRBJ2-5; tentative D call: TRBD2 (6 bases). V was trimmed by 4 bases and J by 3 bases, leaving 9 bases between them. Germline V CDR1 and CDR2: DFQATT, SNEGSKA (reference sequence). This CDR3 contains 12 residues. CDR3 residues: CSANWGEETQYF. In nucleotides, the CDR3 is TGCAGTGCTAATTGGGGGGAAGAGACCCAGTACTTC.

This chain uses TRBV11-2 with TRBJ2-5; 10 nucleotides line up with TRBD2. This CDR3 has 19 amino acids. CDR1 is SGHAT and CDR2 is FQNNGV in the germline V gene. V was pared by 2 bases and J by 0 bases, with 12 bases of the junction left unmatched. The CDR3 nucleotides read TGTGCCAGCAGCTTACTTACTAGCGGGACCCGAACGTACCAAGAGACCCAGTACTTC. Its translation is CASSLLTSGTRTYQETQYF.

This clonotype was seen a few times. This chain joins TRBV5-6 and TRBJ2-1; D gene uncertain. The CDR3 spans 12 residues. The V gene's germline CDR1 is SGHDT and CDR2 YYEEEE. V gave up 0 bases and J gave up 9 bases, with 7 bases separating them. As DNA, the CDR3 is TGTGCCAGCAGCTTGGTTAATGGTGAGCAGTTCTTC. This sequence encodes CASSLVNGEQFF.

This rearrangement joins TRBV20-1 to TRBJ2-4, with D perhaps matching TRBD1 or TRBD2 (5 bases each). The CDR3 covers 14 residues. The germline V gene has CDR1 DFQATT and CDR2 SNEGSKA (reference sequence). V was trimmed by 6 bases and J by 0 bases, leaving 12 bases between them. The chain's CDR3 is CSAIGTRAKNIQYF. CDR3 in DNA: TGCAGTGCGATCGGGACCCGAGCCAAAAACATTCAGTACTTC.

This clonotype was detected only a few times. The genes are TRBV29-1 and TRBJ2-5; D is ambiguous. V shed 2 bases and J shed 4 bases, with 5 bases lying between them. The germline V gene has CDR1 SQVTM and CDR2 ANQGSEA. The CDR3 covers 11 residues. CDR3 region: CSVEKGETQYF. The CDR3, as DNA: TGCAGCGTTGAAAAAGGAGAGACCCAGTACTTC.

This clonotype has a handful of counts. The CDR3 region has the DNA TGTGCCAGCAGTTACGGGCGGGGCTACTCCTACGAGCAGTACTTC. It yields the protein CASSYGRGYSYEQYF. V is TRBV6-2 or TRBV6-3 and J is TRBJ2-7; a possible D gene is TRBD2 (6 bases). Deletions cut 2 bases from V and 0 bases from J, with 11 bases between. This CDR3 comprises 15 residues. Looked up from germline, CDR1 is MNHEY and CDR2 is SVGEGT.

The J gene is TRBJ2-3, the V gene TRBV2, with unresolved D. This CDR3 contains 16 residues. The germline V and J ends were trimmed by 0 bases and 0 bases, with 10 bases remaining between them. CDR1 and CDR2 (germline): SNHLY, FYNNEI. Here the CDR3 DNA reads TGTGCCAGCAGTGAAGCAGAGAATACTAGCACAGATACGCAGTATTTT. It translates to CASSEAENTSTDTQYF. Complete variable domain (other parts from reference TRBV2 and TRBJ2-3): EPEVTQTPSHQVTQMGQEVILRCVPISNHLYFYWYRQILGQKVEFLVSFYNNEISEKSEIFDDQFSVERPDGSNFTLKIRSTKLEDSAMYFCASSEAENTSTDTQYFGPGTRLTVL.

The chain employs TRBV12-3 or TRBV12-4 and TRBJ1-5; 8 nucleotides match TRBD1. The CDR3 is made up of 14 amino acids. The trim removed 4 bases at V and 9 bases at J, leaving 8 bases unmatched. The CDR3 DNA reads TGTGCCAGCAGTTCCGGACAGGGCCCCAGGCCCCAGCATTTT. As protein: CASSSGQGPRPQHF.

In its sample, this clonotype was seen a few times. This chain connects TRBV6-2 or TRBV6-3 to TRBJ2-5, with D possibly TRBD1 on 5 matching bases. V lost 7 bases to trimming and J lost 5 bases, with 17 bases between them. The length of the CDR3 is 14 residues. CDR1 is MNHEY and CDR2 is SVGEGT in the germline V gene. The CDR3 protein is CASNWGSLQETQYF. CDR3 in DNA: TGTGCCAGCAACTGGGGCAGCCTACAGGAGACCCAGTACTTC.

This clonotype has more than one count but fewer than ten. This CDR3 reads CSARDGGTGQGSPLHF. In DNA, the CDR3 is TGCAGTGCTAGAGATGGAGGGACAGGGCAGGGGTCACCCCTCCACTTT. The rearrangement links TRBV20-1 to TRBJ1-6; 9 nucleotides align to TRBD1. The germline gives CDR1 DFQATT, CDR2 SNEGSKA (reference sequence). The length of the CDR3 is 16 residues. The trim removed 0 bases at V and 10 bases at J, leaving 10 bases unmatched.

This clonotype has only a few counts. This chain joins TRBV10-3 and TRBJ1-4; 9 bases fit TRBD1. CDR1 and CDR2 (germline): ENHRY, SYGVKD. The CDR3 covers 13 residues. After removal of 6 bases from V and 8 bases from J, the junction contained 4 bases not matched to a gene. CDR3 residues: CAIRTGTGEKLFF. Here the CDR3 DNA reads TGTGCCATCAGGACCGGGACAGGGGAAAAACTGTTTTTT.

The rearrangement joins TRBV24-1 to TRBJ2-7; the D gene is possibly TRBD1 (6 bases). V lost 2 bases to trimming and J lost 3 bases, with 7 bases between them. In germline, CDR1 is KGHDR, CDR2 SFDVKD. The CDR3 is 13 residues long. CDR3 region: CATSDWDNYEQYF. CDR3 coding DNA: TGTGCCACCAGTGATTGGGACAACTACGAGCAGTACTTC.

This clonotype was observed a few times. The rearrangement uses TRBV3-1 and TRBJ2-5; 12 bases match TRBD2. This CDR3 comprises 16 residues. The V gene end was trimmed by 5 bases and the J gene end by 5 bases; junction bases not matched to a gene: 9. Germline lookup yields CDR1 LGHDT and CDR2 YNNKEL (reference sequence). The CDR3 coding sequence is TGTGCCAGCAGCTCAACTGACGGGACTAGCGGGGAGACCCAGTACTTC. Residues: CASSSTDGTSGETQYF.